Below, one T cell receptor beta chain is given with its context. Its antigen is not known. The CDR3 covers 15 residues. The V and J ends lost 5 bases and 0 bases, in that order; junction bases with no gene match: 4. In germline, CDR1 is MNHEY, CDR2 SVGAGI. Sequenced by immunoSEQ multiplex PCR; TCRdb stores in-frame clones only, minus some. The repertoire includes around 2,000,000 clones, approximately 94% of them detected once, and 1.2% sits in the top ten. This sample was taken from a study of shared clonotypes between healthy human individuals. Study-wide findings and caveats: On the whole, naive subsets had larger estimated richness than memory subsets had. Having only a few donors restricted how much genetic and exposure-history diversity was captured.

Naive CD8 cells, CD45RO-negative and positively selected for CCR7, excluded terminally differentiated effector memory CD45RA+ cells. Recent vaccinations or acute infections were absent in the healthy HIV-negative adult donors. The rearrangement links TRBV6-5 to TRBJ2-5; 9 nucleotides align to TRBD1. This receptor was taken from a man between 18 and 35 years old in good health. Sequencing was carried out using naive CD8+ T cells sorted from blood. CDR3 DNA sequence: TGTGCCAGCAGTCAACAGGGGGCGAACCAAGAGACCCAGTACTTC. This gives the protein CASSQQGANQETQYF.